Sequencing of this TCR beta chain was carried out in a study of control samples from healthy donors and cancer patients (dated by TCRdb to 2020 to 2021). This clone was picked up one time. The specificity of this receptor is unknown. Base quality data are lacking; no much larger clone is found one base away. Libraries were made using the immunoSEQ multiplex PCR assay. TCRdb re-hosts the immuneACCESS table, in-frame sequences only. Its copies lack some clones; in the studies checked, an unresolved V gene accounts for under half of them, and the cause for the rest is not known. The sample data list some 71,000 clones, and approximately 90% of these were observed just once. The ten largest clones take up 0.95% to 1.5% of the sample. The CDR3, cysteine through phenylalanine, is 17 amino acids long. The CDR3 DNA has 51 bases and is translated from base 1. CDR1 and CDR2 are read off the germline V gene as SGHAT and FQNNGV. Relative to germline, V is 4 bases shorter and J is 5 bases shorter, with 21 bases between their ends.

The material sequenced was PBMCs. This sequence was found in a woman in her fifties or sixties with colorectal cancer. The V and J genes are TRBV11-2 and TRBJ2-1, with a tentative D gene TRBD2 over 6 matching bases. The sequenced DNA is TGTGCCAGCAGCTCCCGGTCTCTGGGACTCCCAGACAATGAGCAGTTCTTC. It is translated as CASSSRSLGLPDNEQFF.